This is a list of T cell receptor beta chains from one sample in a study of breast tumors, draining lymph nodes, adjacent tissues. Each CDR3 protein gets one entry after TCRdb re-called the multiplex PCR reads with MiXCR. The sample includes some 170,000 distinct CDR3 sequences, around 33% of them seen just once. Sequenced material: axillary lymph node tissue. Receptor source: a female donor with breast cancer. Some clones in this sample may be carry-over from other donors' samples. Both conserved end residues are part of each CDR3. D genes are given only for firm matches. Expanded clones get a size class; other rows say once, few or many, or leave the size out.

v_gene: TRBV9
j_gene: TRBJ1-1
d_gene: NA
abundance: few
CDR3aa: CASSVRGGNTEAFF
CDR3nt: TGTGCCAGCAGCGTAAGGGGAGGGAACACTGAAGCTTTCTTT

v_gene: TRBV10-2
j_gene: TRBJ2-2
d_gene: NA
abundance: once
CDR3aa: CASSGTLNTGELFF
CDR3nt: TGCGCCAGCTCCGGGACCCTGAACACCGGGGAGCTGTTTTTT

v_gene: TRBV28
j_gene: TRBJ2-7
d_gene: NA
abundance: many
CDR3aa: CASSPLAVLSNREQYF
CDR3nt: TGTGCCAGCAGTCCACTCGCCGTTCTGAGTAACCGGGAGCAGTACTTC

v_gene: TRBV3-1
j_gene: TRBJ1-2
d_gene: NA
abundance: many
CDR3aa: CASSQVVAGALRDGYTF
CDR3nt: TGTGCCAGCAGCCAAGTGGTCGCAGGGGCCCTGAGGGATGGCTACACCTTC

v_gene: TRBV6-5
j_gene: TRBJ2-6
d_gene: NA
abundance: NA
CDR3aa: CASTPSGSGANVLTF
CDR3nt: TGTGCCAGCACTCCCTCGGGATCGGGGGCCAACGTCCTGACTTTC

v_gene: TRBV4-1
j_gene: TRBJ2-1
d_gene: TRBD2
abundance: many
CDR3aa: CASSQVASGVYNEQFF
CDR3nt: TGCGCCAGCAGCCAAGTAGCTAGCGGAGTCTACAATGAGCAGTTCTTC

v_gene: TRBV6-5
j_gene: TRBJ1-4
d_gene: NA
abundance: many
CDR3aa: CASSPAGTPSGKLFF
CDR3nt: TGTGCCAGCAGTCCCGCCGGGACTCCGTCCGGAAAACTGTTTTTT

v_gene: TRBV19
j_gene: TRBJ1-5
d_gene: NA
abundance: NA
CDR3aa: CASSIRVSAHEHF
CDR3nt: TGTGCCAGTAGTATCCGGGTCTCAGCGCACGAGCATTTT

v_gene: TRBV19
j_gene: TRBJ2-4
d_gene: TRBD1
abundance: NA
CDR3aa: CASSTQGGPKNVQYF
CDR3nt: TGTGCCAGTAGTACGCAAGGGGGCCCCAAAAACGTTCAGTACTTC

v_gene: TRBV20-1
j_gene: TRBJ2-3
d_gene: NA
abundance: NA
CDR3aa: CSARDPLALSSYNEQYF
CDR3nt: TGCAGTGCTAGAGACCCCCTAGCGTTGAGCTCCTACAATGAGCAGTATTTT

v_gene: TRBV6-1
j_gene: TRBJ2-5
d_gene: TRBD2
abundance: NA
CDR3aa: CASRSGPAGGLQETRYF
CDR3nt: TGTGCCAGCAGAAGCGGACCAGCGGGGGGCCTACAAGAGACCCGGTACTTC

v_gene: TRBV10-3
j_gene: TRBJ2-5
d_gene: TRBD1
abundance: many
CDR3aa: CAISQRGGEETQYF
CDR3nt: TGTGCCATCAGCCAAAGAGGGGGCGAGGAGACCCAGTACTTC

v_gene: TRBV19
j_gene: TRBJ2-7
d_gene: TRBD2
abundance: NA
CDR3aa: CASSPSSGTEQYF
CDR3nt: TGTGCCAGTAGTCCTTCTAGCGGGACTGAGCAGTACTTC

v_gene: TRBV4-1
j_gene: TRBJ1-2
d_gene: NA
abundance: NA
CDR3aa: CASSQELGPGINGYTF
CDR3nt: TGCGCCAGCAGCCAAGAATTAGGGCCAGGGATCAATGGCTACACCTTC

v_gene: TRBV6-1
j_gene: TRBJ1-1
d_gene: TRBD1
abundance: few
CDR3aa: CASSPRDRGPNTEAFF
CDR3nt: TGCGCCAGCAGTCCCCGGGACAGGGGGCCGAACACTGAAGCTTTCTTT

v_gene: TRBV5-1
j_gene: TRBJ1-6
d_gene: NA
abundance: many
CDR3aa: CASSLGAGTYNSPLHF
CDR3nt: TGCGCCAGCAGCTTGGGCGCGGGCACCTATAATTCACCCCTCCACTTT

v_gene: TRBV5-1
j_gene: TRBJ1-4
d_gene: NA
abundance: many
CDR3aa: CASSLFPGKSGSGEKLFF
CDR3nt: TGCGCCAGCAGCTTATTCCCCGGCAAGTCGGGCTCGGGTGAAAAACTGTTTTTT

v_gene: TRBV10-3
j_gene: TRBJ1-2
d_gene: NA
abundance: many
CDR3aa: CATARGFFGGYGYTF
CDR3nt: TGTGCCACCGCACGGGGGTTTTTTGGAGGCTATGGCTACACCTTC

v_gene: TRBV20-1
j_gene: TRBJ2-5
d_gene: TRBD2
abundance: many
CDR3aa: CSATGTSGRSQETQYF
CDR3nt: TGCAGTGCTACTGGTACAAGCGGGAGGTCCCAAGAGACCCAGTACTTC

v_gene: TRBV20-1
j_gene: TRBJ1-6
d_gene: TRBD1
abundance: many
CDR3aa: CSARWTGFNSPLHF
CDR3nt: TGCAGTGCTAGGTGGACAGGTTTTAATTCACCCCTCCACTTT

v_gene: TRBV5-6
j_gene: TRBJ2-5
d_gene: TRBD2
abundance: many
CDR3aa: CASSFPGLAVTQYF
CDR3nt: TGTGCCAGCAGCTTCCCCGGACTAGCTGTGACCCAGTACTTC

v_gene: TRBV12-5
j_gene: TRBJ1-5
d_gene: TRBD1
abundance: NA
CDR3aa: CASGLRDRVGQPQHF
CDR3nt: TGTGCTAGTGGTCTCCGGGACAGGGTCGGTCAGCCCCAGCATTTT

v_gene: TRBV4-3
j_gene: TRBJ2-7
d_gene: NA
abundance: NA
CDR3aa: CASSLWEGDELYF
CDR3nt: TGCGCCAGCAGCCTATGGGAAGGGGACGAGCTGTACTTC

v_gene: TRBV20-1
j_gene: TRBJ2-6
d_gene: TRBD2
abundance: many
CDR3aa: CSARDLSAGGLSGANVLTF
CDR3nt: TGCAGTGCTAGAGATTTATCGGCGGGGGGCCTCTCTGGGGCCAACGTCCTGACTTTC

v_gene: TRBV7-8
j_gene: TRBJ1-5
d_gene: NA
abundance: NA
CDR3aa: CASSLLAGGAQHF
CDR3nt: TGTGCCAGCAGTCTTCTAGCGGGAGGGGCCCAGCATTTT

v_gene: TRBV7-2
j_gene: TRBJ2-2
d_gene: NA
abundance: NA
CDR3aa: CASSSRANTGELFF
CDR3nt: TGTGCCAGCAGCTCCCGTGCGAACACCGGGGAGCTGTTTTTT

v_gene: TRBV15
j_gene: TRBJ1-6
d_gene: NA
abundance: few
CDR3aa: CSYNSPLHF
CDR3nt: TGCTCCTATAATTCACCCCTCCACTTT

v_gene: TRBV2
j_gene: TRBJ2-5
d_gene: TRBD2
abundance: many
CDR3aa: CASSEYGRAGETQYF
CDR3nt: TGTGCCAGCAGTGAATACGGGAGGGCCGGTGAGACCCAGTACTTC

v_gene: TRBV7-2
j_gene: TRBJ2-7
d_gene: NA
abundance: many
CDR3aa: CASSVSPTAYEQYF
CDR3nt: TGTGCCAGCAGCGTTAGCCCAACCGCCTACGAGCAGTACTTC

v_gene: TRBV19
j_gene: TRBJ2-1
d_gene: TRBD1
abundance: NA
CDR3aa: CATGGQVSYNEQFF
CDR3nt: TGTGCCACAGGAGGACAGGTCTCCTACAATGAGCAGTTCTTC

v_gene: TRBV15
j_gene: TRBJ1-4
d_gene: NA
abundance: NA
CDR3aa: CATSPPKPNEKLFF
CDR3nt: TGTGCCACCAGCCCCCCGAAACCTAATGAAAAACTGTTTTTC

v_gene: TRBV20-1
j_gene: TRBJ2-5
d_gene: TRBD2
abundance: many
CDR3aa: CSARVASGGAVETQYF
CDR3nt: TGCAGTGCTAGAGTGGCTAGCGGGGGGGCCGTGGAGACCCAGTACTTC

v_gene: TRBV7-6
j_gene: TRBJ2-2
d_gene: TRBD1
abundance: many
CDR3aa: CASSLRPRGTTGELFF
CDR3nt: TGTGCCAGCAGCTTACGCCCCAGGGGGACCACCGGGGAGCTGTTTTTT

v_gene: TRBV29-1
j_gene: TRBJ2-3
d_gene: NA
abundance: once
CDR3aa: CSVSPPASADTQYF
CDR3nt: TGCAGCGTTTCACCCCCGGCTAGCGCAGATACGCAGTATTTT